This T cell receptor (beta chain) was profiled in a study of T cells in Graves' hyperthyroidism and ophthalmopathy. The overall study: Specimen type is peripheral blood, collected at initial diagnosis prior to any treatment.

Notes on this clonotype: The target antigen is unknown.

From RNA transcripts, TCR beta CDR3 regions were amplified. The study used the HTBI primer set for a first-round RT-PCR of the TCR CDR3. TCRdb fed the multiplex PCR reads into MiXCR, producing one record per CDR3 protein. The table shows a few hundred thousand distinct CDR3 sequences, with 15% to 17% occurring only once. Whole-study findings and limits: The model forecast ophthalmopathy, anticipating it by a median around 6.9 months before onset. Blood also showed most of the thyroid clonotypes that were expanded above 0.001. Ophthalmopathy was told apart from stable hyperthyroidism by a 13 V-J model.

The TCR originated in a woman younger than 45 with Graves' hyperthyroidism. The source material was blood.

CDR3 region: CASSLQDVNTEAFF. The CDR3 bases are TGTGCCAGTAGCTTACAGGACGTTAACACTGAAGCTTTCTTT. The genes are TRBV19 and TRBJ1-1, with a tentative D call TRBD1 (5 bases). CDR1 and CDR2 (germline): LNHDA, SQIVND (reference sequence). Between the trimmed V and J ends, which lost 6 bases and 2 bases, there was a span of 13 bases. The CDR3 is made up of 14 amino acids.